The clone carrying this T cell receptor beta chain showed up many times. These data belong to a study of neurological immune-mediated disorders. TCRdb re-called the 5' RACE reads through MiXCR, storing one row per CDR3 protein. The table records 15,000 to 20,000 distinct CDR3 sequences, roughly 14% of them present only once. Trimming removed 4 bases at V and 8 bases at J, with 12 bases between. There are 13 residues in the CDR3. CDR1 is MGHRA and CDR2 is YSYEKL in the germline V gene. This TCR was recovered from a man between 60 and 75 years old with HTLV-1-associated myelopathy (HAM/TSP). The rearrangement uses TRBV4-1 and TRBJ2-1, with D perhaps TRBD1 (5 bases). Input material: PBMCs. The CDR3 reads CASSRVEGDEQFF. The CDR3 coding sequence is TGCGCCAGCAGCCGCGTGGAAGGGGATGAGCAGTTCTTC.